Listed below are T cell receptor beta chains from one sample, sequenced in a study of blood T cells in healthy people across ages. TCRdb itself ran the 5' RACE reads through MiXCR, one entry per CDR3 protein. Of some 800,000 distinct CDR3 sequences detected, around 25% appear once; the ten largest clones hold approximately 4%. The same sample was also studied in work on T cells of mothers and their children.

The sample taken for sequencing was blood. These receptors were taken from a boy between 10 and 17 years old in good health. The conserved cysteine and the conserved F or W are not part of the CDR3 here. Fields, in order: J gene, V gene, CDR3 protein.

>TRBJ1-6|TRBV2
ATSVTPYNSPLH
>TRBJ1-1|TRBV4-3
ASSQDGRANTEAF
>TRBJ2-5|TRBV29-1
SVRGRYQETQY
>TRBJ2-1|TRBV20-1
SAIGTGGGYNEQF
>TRBJ2-7|TRBV27
ASSFQGISYEQY
>TRBJ1-1|TRBV9
ASSARRGRGEAF
>TRBJ2-3|TRBV9
ASSVGSLAADTQY
>TRBJ1-5|TRBV7-2
ASSSGTGGVYSNQPQH
>TRBJ2-2|TRBV28
ASSPAGSHTGELF
>TRBJ2-3|TRBV3-1
ASSQGSRVTDTQY
>.|TRBV12-3/TRBV12-4
ASSLVGANYEQY
>TRBJ2-5|TRBV7-8
ASSLGGQQY
>.|TRBV6-2/TRBV6-3
ASTLLGGTEQY
>TRBJ1-4|TRBV5-1
ASSSGQVATNEKLF
>TRBJ2-1|TRBV28
ATRLAGSLNNEQF
>TRBJ2-1|TRBV29-1
SANSGIAGGIRSSYNEQF
>TRBJ1-3|TRBV7-2
ASSLSPPGTGRGNTIY
>TRBJ1-2|TRBV6-5
ASSYSSRLEAYGYT
>TRBJ2-7|TRBV14
ASSRTSGSLGEQY
>.|TRBV27
ASSFSGQGGIGEQF
>TRBJ2-3|TRBV12-3/TRBV12-4
ASIKTALESTDTQY
>TRBJ2-2|TRBV5-5
ASRFRTGELF
>TRBJ1-1|TRBV7-8
ASSLSRMNTEAF
>TRBJ2-7|TRBV10-2
ASRDLAYEQY
>TRBJ2-1|TRBV7-9
ASSFDGGRRSEQF
>TRBJ1-1|TRBV30
ATNTEAF
>TRBJ2-1|TRBV12-3/TRBV12-4
ASSTDRGNEQF
>TRBJ1-1|TRBV28
ASSLYRGAENTEAF
>TRBJ2-5|TRBV4-3
ASSQEAGGGETQY
>TRBJ2-7|TRBV11-2
ASSLEAGIGEQY
>TRBJ1-2|TRBV29-1
SVGTDYSGGYGYT
>TRBJ1-2|TRBV15
ATSRVPGDNYGYT
>TRBJ2-7|TRBV4-1
ASSQRTGELREQY
>TRBJ1-5|TRBV9
ASSGGNSNQPQH
>.|TRBV7-9
ASSFGQDSYEQY
>.|TRBV29-1
SVGLGQGSYEQY
>TRBJ1-6|TRBV7-9
ASSLLRDRVHDNSPLH
>TRBJ1-4|TRBV5-5
ASSRTSGQGGEKLF
>TRBJ2-7|TRBV6-1
ASSAQPGGHYEQY
>TRBJ2-2|TRBV7-9
ASSLGVSTGELF
>TRBJ1-1|TRBV7-2
ASSLAPGIGKNTEAF
>TRBJ2-3|TRBV27
ASSRGSDTDTQY
>TRBJ2-1|TRBV6-5
ASSYGLAGADNEQF
>TRBJ1-5|TRBV5-1
ASSLTGVGNQPQH
>TRBJ2-5|TRBV20-1
SASTAGQETQY
>TRBJ1-4|TRBV20-1
SARDQGAFPTNEKLF
>TRBJ1-5|TRBV12-3/TRBV12-4
ASSLGGQGVQPQH
>TRBJ2-5|TRBV7-9
ASSLVERGQETQY
>TRBJ1-4|TRBV4-3
ASSQGWGATNEKLF